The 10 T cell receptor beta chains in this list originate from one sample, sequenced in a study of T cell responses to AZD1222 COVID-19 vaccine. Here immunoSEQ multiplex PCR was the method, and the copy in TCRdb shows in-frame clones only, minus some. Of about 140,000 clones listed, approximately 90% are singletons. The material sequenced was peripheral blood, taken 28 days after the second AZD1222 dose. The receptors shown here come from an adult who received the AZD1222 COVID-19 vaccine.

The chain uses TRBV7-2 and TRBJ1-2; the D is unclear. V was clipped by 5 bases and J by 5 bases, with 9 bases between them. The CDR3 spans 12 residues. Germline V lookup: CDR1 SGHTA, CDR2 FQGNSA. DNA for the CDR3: TGTGCCAGCAGCCAAAATGAGTATGGCTACACCTTC. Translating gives CASSQNEYGYTF.

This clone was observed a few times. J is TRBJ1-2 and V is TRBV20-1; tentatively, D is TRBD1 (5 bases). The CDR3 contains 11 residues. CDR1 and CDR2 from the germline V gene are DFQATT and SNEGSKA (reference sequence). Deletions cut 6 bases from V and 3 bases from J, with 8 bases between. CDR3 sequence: CSAKTDYGYTF. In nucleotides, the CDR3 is TGCAGTGCCAAGACAGACTATGGCTACACCTTC.

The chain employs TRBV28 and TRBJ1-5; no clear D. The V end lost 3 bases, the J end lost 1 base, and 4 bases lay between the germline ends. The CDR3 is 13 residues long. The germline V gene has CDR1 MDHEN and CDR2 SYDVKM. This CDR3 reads CASSFQSNQPQHF. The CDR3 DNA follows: TGTGCCAGCAGTTTCCAGAGCAATCAGCCCCAGCATTTT.

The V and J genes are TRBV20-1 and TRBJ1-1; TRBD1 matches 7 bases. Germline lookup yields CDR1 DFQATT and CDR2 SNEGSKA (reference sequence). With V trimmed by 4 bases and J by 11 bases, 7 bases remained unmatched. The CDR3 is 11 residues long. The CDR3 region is CSANRQGEAFF. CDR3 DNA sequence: TGCAGTGCTAACAGGCAGGGGGAGGCTTTCTTT.

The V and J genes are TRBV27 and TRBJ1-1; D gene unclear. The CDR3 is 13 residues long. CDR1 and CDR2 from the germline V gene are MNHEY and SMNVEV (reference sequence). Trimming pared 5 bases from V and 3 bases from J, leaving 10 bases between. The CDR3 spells CASSKAAYTEAFF. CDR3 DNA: TGTGCCAGCAGTAAAGCCGCCTACACTGAAGCTTTCTTT.

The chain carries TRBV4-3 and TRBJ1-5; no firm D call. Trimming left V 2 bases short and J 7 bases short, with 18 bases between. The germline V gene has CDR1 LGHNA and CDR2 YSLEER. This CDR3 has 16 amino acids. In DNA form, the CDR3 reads TGCGCCAGCAGCCAAAGGAGGGAAGGGATCGGGCAGCCCCAGCATTTT. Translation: CASSQRREGIGQPQHF.

The DNA for the CDR3 is TGTGCCAGCAGTGATCTGGCTAACTATGGCTACACCTTC. Its translation: CASSDLANYGYTF. The chain is built from TRBV6-1 and TRBJ1-2; D ambiguous. The V end lost 3 bases, the J end lost 0 bases, and 5 bases lay between the germline ends. The CDR3 is 13 residues long. Germline V CDR1 and CDR2: MNHNS, SASEGT.

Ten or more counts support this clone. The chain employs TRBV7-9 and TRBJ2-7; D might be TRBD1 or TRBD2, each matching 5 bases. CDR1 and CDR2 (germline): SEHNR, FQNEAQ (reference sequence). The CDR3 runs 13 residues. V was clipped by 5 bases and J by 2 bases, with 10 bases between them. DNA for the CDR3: TGTGCCAGCAGCCCCCGGGGCCCCTACGAGCAGTACTTC. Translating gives CASSPRGPYEQYF.

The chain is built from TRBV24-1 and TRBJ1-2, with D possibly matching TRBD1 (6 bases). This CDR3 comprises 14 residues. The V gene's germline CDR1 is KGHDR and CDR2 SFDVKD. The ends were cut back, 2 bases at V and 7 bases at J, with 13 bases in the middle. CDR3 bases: TGTGCCACCAGTGATTCGGGACATTATGGTGGCTACACCTTC. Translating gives CATSDSGHYGGYTF.

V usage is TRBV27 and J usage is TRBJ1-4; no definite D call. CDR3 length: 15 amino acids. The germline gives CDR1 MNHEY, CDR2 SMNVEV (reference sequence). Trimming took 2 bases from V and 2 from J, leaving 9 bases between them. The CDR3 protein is CASSLDVSTNEKLFF. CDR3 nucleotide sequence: TGTGCCAGCAGTTTAGACGTATCCACTAATGAAAAACTGTTTTTT.